This TCR beta chain came from a study of T cells in Graves' hyperthyroidism and ophthalmopathy. Inclusion characteristics of ophthalmopathy patients comprised a Clinical Activity Score of at least 3, a NOSPECS grade of at least 4, and duration under 3 months. PBMCs stemmed from about 9.5 ml fresh peripheral blood. Study results and limitations: The blood repertoire included most of the expanded thyroid clonotypes above 0.001. Researchers report that a 13 V-J model separated ophthalmopathy from stable hyperthyroidism.

Authors of the study amplified TCR beta CDR3 regions from RNA transcripts. The HTBI primer set was used in a first-round RT-PCR of the TCR CDR3. A single record per CDR3 protein comes from TCRdb applying MiXCR to the multiplex PCR reads. The data show under 350,000 distinct CDR3 sequences, approximately 15% seen once. This CDR3 comprises 13 residues. Trimming removed 10 bases from V and 9 bases from J; junction bases left unmatched: 8. Germline V gene data show CDR1 as SGHTA and CDR2 as FQGNSA. Concerning this clonotype itself: Antigen: not known.

The rearrangement uses TRBV7-2 and TRBJ2-1; 11 bases fit TRBD2. The source is a woman aged 55-70 years with Graves' ophthalmopathy. The sample consisted of blood. The CDR3 nucleotides are TGTGCCACCTCTAGCGGGAGGCTCGGTGAGCAGTTCTTC. This sequence encodes CATSSGRLGEQFF.